These T cell receptor beta chains were read from a single sample in a study of T cells in Graves' hyperthyroidism and ophthalmopathy. TCRdb passed the multiplex PCR reads through MiXCR, listing each CDR3 protein once. Here the sample spans some 720,000 distinct CDR3 sequences, 16% being singletons. The sequenced sample consisted of blood. The source of these receptors is a young man with Graves' hyperthyroidism. Both conserved end residues are part of each CDR3. D genes are given only for firm matches. Clone size is shown for a subset of rows, as once, few, many or a class of expanded clone.

d_call	clone_size	v_call	j_call	cdr3_nt	cdr3_aa
.	.	TRBV4-3	TRBJ2-7	TGCGCCAGCAGCCAAGGTGGGGCCTATCCCTACGAGCAGTACTTC	CASSQGGAYPYEQYF
.	few	TRBV2	TRBJ2-7	TGTGCCAGCAGTGGTTTGGTGGGGAACTACGAGCAGTACTTC	CASSGLVGNYEQYF
.	many	TRBV12-3/TRBV12-4	TRBJ2-7	TGTGCCAGCAGTTCCCTTGCAGCCTACGAGCAGTACTTC	CASSSLAAYEQYF
TRBD2	.	TRBV4-3	TRBJ2-2	TGCGCCAGCAGCCAAGGAAGAACTAGCGCGGACGGGGAGCTGTTTTTT	CASSQGRTSADGELFF
.	.	TRBV25-1	TRBJ1-2	TGTGCCAGCAGTGAAGGAAGGACAGATGGCTACACCTTC	CASSEGRTDGYTF
.	many	TRBV5-5	TRBJ1-2	TGTGCCAGCAGCTTGGAGCCGTCTAACTATGGCTACACCTTC	CASSLEPSNYGYTF
TRBD1	few	TRBV12-3/TRBV12-4	TRBJ1-2	TGTGCCGGCAGTTCCCCGCAGGGGGGTAACTATGGCTACACCTTC	CAGSSPQGGNYGYTF
TRBD2	.	TRBV7-8	TRBJ2-7	TGTGCCAGCAGCTTACAACTAGCGGGAGTCCACGAGCAGTACTTC	CASSLQLAGVHEQYF
.	many	TRBV7-8	TRBJ2-5	TGTGCCAGCAGCCCGTGGACGGGACAAGAGACCCAGTACTTC	CASSPWTGQETQYF
.	.	TRBV7-6	TRBJ2-2	TGTGCCTCCACCCTCACCCCTGGGACCGGGGAGCTGTTTTTT	CASTLTPGTGELFF
.	.	TRBV5-1	TRBJ1-1	TGCGCCAGCAGCGCGGAGATCGGGAACACTGAAGCTTTCTTT	CASSAEIGNTEAFF
.	many	TRBV12-3/TRBV12-4	TRBJ2-3	TGTGCCAGCAGCCCGTTTAGCGGAGCAGTAGATACGCAGTATTTT	CASSPFSGAVDTQYF
.	.	TRBV20-1	TRBJ2-7	TGCAGTGCTGAAGAAGCCTACGAGCAGTACTTC	CSAEEAYEQYF
.	many	TRBV2	TRBJ1-2	TGTGCCAGCAGTGGAGCCCGGACAGCCCATGGCTACACCTTC	CASSGARTAHGYTF
TRBD2	many	TRBV28	TRBJ2-4	TGTGCCAGCAGTTCCTCAGGTTTCGGGACTAGCGGGGCCAAAAACATTCAGTACTTC	CASSSSGFGTSGAKNIQYF
TRBD1	many	TRBV27	TRBJ1-2	TGTGCCAGCAGTCCGGGACAGGTGGATGGCTACACCTTC	CASSPGQVDGYTF
.	many	TRBV28	TRBJ2-1	TGTGCCAGCAGACCTTCTTTAGGGGGTGGGCACAATGAGCAGTTCTTC	CASRPSLGGGHNEQFF
.	many	TRBV3-1	TRBJ2-1	TGTGCCAGCAGTCGTACACCTAGGGAGAATGAGCAGTTCTTC	CASSRTPRENEQFF
.	few	TRBV2	TRBJ2-2	TGTGCCAGCAGTGAAGCTGGTGATACCGGGGAGCTGTTTTTT	CASSEAGDTGELFF
.	.	TRBV4-1	TRBJ1-1	TGCGCCAGCAGCCAAGAACCCTACGGGTACAGTTCGAACACTGAAGCTTTCTTT	CASSQEPYGYSSNTEAFF
.	many	TRBV12-3/TRBV12-4	TRBJ1-1	TGTGCCAGCAGTCTCGTAGGGGACACTGAAGCTTTCTTT	CASSLVGDTEAFF
.	.	TRBV7-3	TRBJ1-3	TGTGCCAGCAGCTTTGGAGGATTTGGAAACACCATATATTTT	CASSFGGFGNTIYF
.	.	TRBV28	TRBJ1-2	TGTGCCAGCAGTCCCGGGACACTTTATGGCTACACCTTC	CASSPGTLYGYTF
.	many	TRBV2	TRBJ1-3	TGTGCCAGCAGTGAAGATTGGGCGGATGCCTCTGGAAACACCATATATTTT	CASSEDWADASGNTIYF
TRBD2	.	TRBV29-1	TRBJ2-1	TGCAGCTTCTTATCCGGGACTAGCGGGAGTTACAATGAGCAGTTCTTC	CSFLSGTSGSYNEQFF
TRBD2	many	TRBV30	TRBJ2-1	TGTGCCTGGAGTGTGGTAGCGGGAGCTGGTGAGCAGTTCTTC	CAWSVVAGAGEQFF
.	many	TRBV12-3/TRBV12-4	TRBJ2-1	TGTGCCAGCAGTTTTATCTTTGGTGAGCAGTTCTTC	CASSFIFGEQFF
TRBD2	many	TRBV12-3/TRBV12-4	TRBJ2-3	TGTGCCAGCAGGCTCGCGGGAGGGCCCGGGAATACGCAGTATTTT	CASRLAGGPGNTQYF
TRBD1	.	TRBV20-1	TRBJ2-7	TGCAGTGCTCCGTACGGTGACAGGGGTTTTTACAATGAGCAGTACTTC	CSAPYGDRGFYNEQYF
TRBD2	many	TRBV28	TRBJ2-3	TGTGCCAGCAGTTTAGGGCTAGCGGGAGACGATACGCAGTATTTT	CASSLGLAGDDTQYF
.	many	TRBV12-3/TRBV12-4	TRBJ2-2	TGTGCCAGCACCCTGGAAACAGCCACCACCGGGGAGCTGTTTTTT	CASTLETATTGELFF
TRBD1	many	TRBV6-2/TRBV6-3	TRBJ1-5	TGTGCCAGCAGTAGGACAGGGGCGCGGCAGCCCCAGCATTTT	CASSRTGARQPQHF
TRBD2	many	TRBV28	TRBJ2-7	TGTGCCAGCAGGACACTAGCGGGAGGCTCCTACGAGCAGTACTTC	CASRTLAGGSYEQYF
TRBD2	.	TRBV20-1	TRBJ2-7	TGCAGTGCCTATCTGGCGGGAGGGGGGGAGCAGTACTTC	CSAYLAGGGEQYF
.	few	TRBV6-5	TRBJ1-6	TGTGCCAGCAGTTACCCGCTAGGACGGTCGCGTAATTCACCCCTCCACTTT	CASSYPLGRSRNSPLHF
.	.	TRBV6-2/TRBV6-3	TRBJ2-5	TGTGCCAGCAGGTCTCGTACAGGGTCTGGAGAGACCCAGTACTTC	CASRSRTGSGETQYF
.	many	TRBV3-1	TRBJ2-2	TGTGCCAGCAGCCTCTGGGGGATCAACACCGGGGAGCTGTTTTTT	CASSLWGINTGELFF
.	many	TRBV30	TRBJ1-1	TGTGCCTGGAGGCGCAACTCTGACACTGAAGCTTTCTTT	CAWRRNSDTEAFF
TRBD2	.	TRBV29-1	TRBJ2-1	TGCAGCGTTGATGGGGCCGGGACCGATCGACTAGCGGGAGTCTCGAATGAGCAGTTCTTC	CSVDGAGTDRLAGVSNEQFF
.	many	TRBV11-2	TRBJ2-3	TGTGCCAGCAGCTCTCTCGTCTATGCAGATACGCAGTATTTT	CASSSLVYADTQYF
TRBD2	few	TRBV7-3	TRBJ2-1	TGTGCCAGCAGCCAGGGACTAGCGGGAGATCCGCGGTACAATGAGCAGTTCTTC	CASSQGLAGDPRYNEQFF
.	few	TRBV5-1	TRBJ2-7	TGCGCCAGCAGCGGAGACAGTAGAACCTACGAGCAGTACTTC	CASSGDSRTYEQYF
TRBD1	few	TRBV7-2	TRBJ1-2	TGTGCCAGCAGTATACAGGGGTCGGACTATGGCTACACCTTC	CASSIQGSDYGYTF
.	few	TRBV11-2	TRBJ2-3	TGTGCCAGCAGCTTAGATCCTTATCGGGTCCCTAGCACAGATACGCAGTATTTT	CASSLDPYRVPSTDTQYF
.	.	TRBV6-5	TRBJ2-7	TGTGCCAGCAGTTACTCGAACCCGAACTCCTACGAGCAGTACTTC	CASSYSNPNSYEQYF